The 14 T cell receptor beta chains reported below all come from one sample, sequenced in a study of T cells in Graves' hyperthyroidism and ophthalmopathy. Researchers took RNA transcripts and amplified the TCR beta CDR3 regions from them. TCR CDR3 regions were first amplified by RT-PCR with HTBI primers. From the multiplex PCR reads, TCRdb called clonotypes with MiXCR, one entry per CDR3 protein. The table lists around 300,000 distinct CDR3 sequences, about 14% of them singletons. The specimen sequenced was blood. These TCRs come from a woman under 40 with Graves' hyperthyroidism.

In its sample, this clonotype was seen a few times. CDR3 region: CASSLISGGLSEAFF. CDR3 DNA sequence: TGTGCCAGCAGCTTAATTTCGGGCGGCTTGTCTGAAGCTTTCTTT. V usage is TRBV11-2 and J usage is TRBJ1-1, with D uncertain. V lost 2 bases and J 6 bases, leaving 16 bases between the germline ends. CDR1 is SGHAT, CDR2 FQNNGV, per germline. The CDR3 has 15 amino acids.

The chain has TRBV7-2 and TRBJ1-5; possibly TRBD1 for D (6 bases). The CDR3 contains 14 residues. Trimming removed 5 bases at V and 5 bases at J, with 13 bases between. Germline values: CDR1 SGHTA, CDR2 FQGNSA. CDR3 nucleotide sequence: TGTGCCAGCAGCCCTCCGGGGGCTGATCAGCCCCAGCATTTT. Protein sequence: CASSPPGADQPQHF.

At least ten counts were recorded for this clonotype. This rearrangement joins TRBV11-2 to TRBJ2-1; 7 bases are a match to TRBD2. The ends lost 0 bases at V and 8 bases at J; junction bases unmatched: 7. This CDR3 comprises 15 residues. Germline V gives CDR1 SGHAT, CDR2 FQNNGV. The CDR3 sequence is CASSLEGGSVDEQFF. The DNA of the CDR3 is TGTGCCAGCAGCTTAGAGGGGGGGTCCGTTGATGAGCAGTTCTTC. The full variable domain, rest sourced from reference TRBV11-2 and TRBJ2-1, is EAGVAQSPRYKIIEKRQSVAFWCNPISGHATLYWYQQILGQGPKLLIQFQNNGVVDDSQLPKDRFSAERLKGVDSTLKIQPAKLEDSAVYLCASSLEGGSVDEQFFGPGTRLTVL.

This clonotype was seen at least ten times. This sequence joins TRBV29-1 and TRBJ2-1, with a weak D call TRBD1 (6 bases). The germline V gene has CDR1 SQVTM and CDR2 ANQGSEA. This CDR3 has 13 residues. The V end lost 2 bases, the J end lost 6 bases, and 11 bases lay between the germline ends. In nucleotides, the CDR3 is TGCAGCGTTGAACAGGGGAGTTTCAATGAGCAGTTCTTC. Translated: CSVEQGSFNEQFF.

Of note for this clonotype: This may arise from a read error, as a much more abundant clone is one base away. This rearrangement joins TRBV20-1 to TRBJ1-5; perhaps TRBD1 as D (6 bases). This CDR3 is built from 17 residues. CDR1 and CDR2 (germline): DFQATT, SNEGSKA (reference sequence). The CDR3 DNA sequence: TGCAGTGCTAGAGACCCGTTAGGGGGAATCAGCAGTCAGCCCCAGCATTTT. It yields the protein CSARDPLGGISSQPQHF.

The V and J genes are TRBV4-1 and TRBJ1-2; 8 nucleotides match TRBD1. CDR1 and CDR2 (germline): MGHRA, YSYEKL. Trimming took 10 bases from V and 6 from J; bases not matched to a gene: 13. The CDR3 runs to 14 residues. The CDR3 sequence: CATSVLDRDNGYTF. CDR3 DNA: TGCGCCACCAGTGTATTGGACAGGGATAATGGCTACACCTTC.

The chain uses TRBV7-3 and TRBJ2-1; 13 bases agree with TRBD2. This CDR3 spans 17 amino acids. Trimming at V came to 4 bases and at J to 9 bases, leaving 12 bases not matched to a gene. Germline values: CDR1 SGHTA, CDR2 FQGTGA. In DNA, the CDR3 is TGTGCCAGCAGCTCCGGGGGGTTGACTAGCGGGAGGTTTGAGCAGTTCTTC. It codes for CASSSGGLTSGRFEQFF.

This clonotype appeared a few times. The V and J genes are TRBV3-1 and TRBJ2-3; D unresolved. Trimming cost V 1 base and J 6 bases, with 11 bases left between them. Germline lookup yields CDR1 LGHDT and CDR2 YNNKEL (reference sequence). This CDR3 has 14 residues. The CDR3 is CASSQVTDGDTQYF. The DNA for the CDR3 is TGTGCCAGCAGCCAAGTCACAGACGGGGATACGCAGTATTTT.

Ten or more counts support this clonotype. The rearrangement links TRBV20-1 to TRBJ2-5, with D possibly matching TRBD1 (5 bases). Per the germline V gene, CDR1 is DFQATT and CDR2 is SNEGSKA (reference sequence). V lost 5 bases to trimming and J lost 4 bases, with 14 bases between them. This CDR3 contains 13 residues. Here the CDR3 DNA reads TGCAGTGCTTCCGGTAGGGGCAGAGAGACCCAGTACTTC. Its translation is CSASGRGRETQYF.

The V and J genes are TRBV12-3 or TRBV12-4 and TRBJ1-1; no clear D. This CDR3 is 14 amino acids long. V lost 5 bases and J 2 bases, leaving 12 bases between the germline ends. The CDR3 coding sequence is TGTGCCAGCAGTCGCTCCGTTGGAAACACTGAAGCTTTCTTT. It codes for CASSRSVGNTEAFF.

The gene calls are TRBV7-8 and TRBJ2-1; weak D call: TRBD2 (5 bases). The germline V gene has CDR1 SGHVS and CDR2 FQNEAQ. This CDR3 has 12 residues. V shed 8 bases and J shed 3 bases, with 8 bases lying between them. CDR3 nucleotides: TGTGCCAGCGGGAGCGGCTACAATGAGCAGTTCTTC. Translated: CASGSGYNEQFF.

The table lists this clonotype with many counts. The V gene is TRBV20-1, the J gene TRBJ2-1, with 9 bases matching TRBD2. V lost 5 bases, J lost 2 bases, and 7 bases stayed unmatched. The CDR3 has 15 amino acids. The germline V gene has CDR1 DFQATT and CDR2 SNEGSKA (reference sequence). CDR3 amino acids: CSAHRASGTYNEQFF. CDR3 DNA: TGCAGTGCTCATAGAGCTAGCGGGACCTACAATGAGCAGTTCTTC.

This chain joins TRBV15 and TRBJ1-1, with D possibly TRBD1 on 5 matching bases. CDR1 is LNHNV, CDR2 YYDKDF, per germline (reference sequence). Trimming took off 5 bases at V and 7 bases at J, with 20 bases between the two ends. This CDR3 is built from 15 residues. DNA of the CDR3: TGTGCCACCAGCCCGGAAGCGGGCAGGGCTCGTGAAGCTTTCTTT. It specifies CATSPEAGRAREAFF. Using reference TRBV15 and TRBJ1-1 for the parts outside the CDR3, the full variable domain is DAMVIQNPRYQVTQFGKPVTLSCSQTLNHNVMYWYQQKSSQAPKLLFHYYDKDFNNEADTPDNFQSRRPNTSFCFLDIRSPGLGDTAMYLCATSPEAGRAREAFFGQGTRLTVV.

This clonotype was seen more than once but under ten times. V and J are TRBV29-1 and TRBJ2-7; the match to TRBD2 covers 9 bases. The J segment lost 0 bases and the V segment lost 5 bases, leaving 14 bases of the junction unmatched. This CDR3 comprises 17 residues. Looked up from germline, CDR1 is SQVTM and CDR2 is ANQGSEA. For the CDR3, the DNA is TGCAGCGTTAGGTATTGGACTAGCGAATACAACTCCTACGAGCAGTACTTC. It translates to CSVRYWTSEYNSYEQYF.